The 21 T cell receptor beta chains in this list originate from one sample, sequenced in a study of T cell responses to AZD1222 COVID-19 vaccine. Sequenced by immunoSEQ multiplex PCR; TCRdb stores in-frame clones only, minus some. Of around 200,000 clones listed, 85% to 90% are singletons. The sample consisted of peripheral blood, taken on day 0 of AZD1222 vaccination. Every receptor here comes from an adult in good health.

This CDR3 reads CASRSTGELQPQHF. In DNA, the CDR3 is TGTGCCAGCAGGTCGACAGGCGAGCTTCAGCCCCAGCATTTT. The genes are TRBV6-5 and TRBJ1-5, with D tentatively TRBD1 (6 bases). There are 14 residues in the CDR3. The V and J ends lost 6 bases and 6 bases respectively, with 15 bases between them. Germline values: CDR1 MNHEY, CDR2 SVGAGI.

The J gene is TRBJ1-2, the V gene TRBV6-2 or TRBV6-3, with D maybe TRBD1 (5 bases). Trimming removed 4 bases at V and 6 bases at J, with 24 bases between. The CDR3 is made up of 17 amino acids. Germline assignment: CDR1 MNHEY and CDR2 SVGEGT. CDR3 sequence (DNA): TGTGCCAGCAGTTCTGACGAGAGGACACCCTCTTCTAATGGCTACACCTTC. This codes for CASSSDERTPSSNGYTF.

Only one count was recorded for this clone. V and J are TRBV6-5 and TRBJ2-5, with 8 bases matching TRBD1. Germline V gene data show CDR1 as MNHEY and CDR2 as SVGAGI. With V trimmed by 6 bases and J by 5 bases, 5 bases remained unmatched. The CDR3 contains 13 residues. CDR3 DNA sequence: TGTGCCAGCAGCCCGGGACAGGTTGAGACCCAGTACTTC. Translation: CASSPGQVETQYF.

V usage is TRBV9 and J usage is TRBJ1-4; weak D call: TRBD1 (6 bases). The germline CDR1 and CDR2 sequences are SGDLS and YYNGEE. The CDR3 runs 17 residues. Deletions cut 0 bases from V and 8 bases from J, with 20 bases between. CDR3 sequence reads: CASSVEGGGRLEEKLFF. CDR3 sequence (DNA): TGTGCCAGCAGCGTAGAGGGGGGAGGCAGGCTGGAGGAAAAACTGTTTTTT.

This sequence joins TRBV4-2 and TRBJ1-2, with D tentatively TRBD1 (5 bases). In germline, CDR1 is LGHNA, CDR2 YNFKEQ. There are 17 residues in the CDR3. Trimming left V 1 base short and J 0 bases short, with 15 bases between. The CDR3 here is CASSQGGGSLANYGYTF. The CDR3 region has the DNA TGTGCCAGCAGCCAAGGGGGCGGCTCCCTAGCTAACTATGGCTACACCTTC.

The CDR3 DNA reads as TGTGCCAGTAGTATCCTTGGGACAGGGAACTATGGCTACACCTTC. Amino acid sequence: CASSILGTGNYGYTF. This chain joins TRBV19 and TRBJ1-2; 9 bases match TRBD1. Trimming took 3 bases from V and 2 from J; bases not matched to a gene: 4. Germline-derived CDR1 and CDR2 are LNHDA and SQIVND (reference sequence). The CDR3 is 15 amino acids.

CDR3 loop: CASQEGGRSAFF. The CDR3 DNA sequence: TGTGCCAGCCAGGAGGGGGGGCGATCAGCTTTCTTT. This chain connects TRBV25-1 to TRBJ1-1, with D possibly TRBD1 on 6 matching bases. V was trimmed by 8 bases and J by 10 bases, leaving 17 bases between them. Per germline, CDR1 MGHDK and CDR2 SYGVNS. The CDR3 contains 12 residues.

The genes are TRBV13 and TRBJ1-2; 9 nucleotides agree with TRBD1. This CDR3 is 16 amino acids long. Germline CDR1 PRHDT, CDR2 FYEKMQ (reference sequence). The junction had 13 bases not matched to a gene; V was cut back by 4 bases and J by 7 bases. The CDR3 sequence is CASSSPRDRDRSGYTF. The CDR3 region has the DNA TGTGCCAGCAGCTCTCCCAGGGACAGGGATCGGTCTGGCTACACCTTC. Complete variable domain (other parts from reference TRBV13 and TRBJ1-2): AAGVIQSPRHLIKEKRETATLKCYPIPRHDTVYWYQQGPGQDPQFLISFYEKMQSDKGSIPDRFSAQQFSDYHSELNMSSLELGDSALYFCASSSPRDRDRSGYTFGSGTRLTVV.

The chain combines TRBV7-9 with TRBJ2-7, with D perhaps TRBD2 (6 bases). V was clipped by 4 bases and J by 4 bases, with 14 bases between them. Germline CDR1 is SEHNR and CDR2 is FQNEAQ (reference sequence). The CDR3 has 14 amino acids. CDR3 sequence (DNA): TGTGCCAGCAGCTCTCGGTGGGGGGTTTACGAGCAGTACTTC. Protein product: CASSSRWGVYEQYF.

In its sample, this clone was seen once. V gene TRBV27 combines with J gene TRBJ2-1; 8 bases align to TRBD2. The V gene end was trimmed by 6 bases and the J gene end by 6 bases; junction bases not matched to a gene: 10. The CDR3 has 15 residues. CDR1 and CDR2 from the germline V gene are MNHEY and SMNVEV (reference sequence). CDR3 in amino acids: CASRWGLDVSNEQFF. The CDR3 DNA reads as TGTGCCAGCAGGTGGGGACTAGACGTATCCAATGAGCAGTTCTTC.

A remark on this clone: Other DNA sequences from this sample encode an identical CDR3 as well. This chain joins TRBV19 and TRBJ1-1; tentatively, D is TRBD1 (5 bases). V gave up 1 base and J gave up 5 bases, with 8 bases separating them. The CDR3 consists of 13 residues. Germline V CDR1 and CDR2: LNHDA, SQIVND (reference sequence). CDR3 DNA sequence: TGTGCCAGTAGTATAGGGGGGGGTACTGAAGCTTTCTTT. Translated, it gives CASSIGGGTEAFF.

The rearrangement uses TRBV5-1 and TRBJ2-7; unclear D gene. CDR1 and CDR2 from the germline V gene are SGHRS and YFSETQ. V was trimmed by 3 bases and J by 2 bases, leaving 12 bases between them. The CDR3 runs 14 residues. In nucleotides, the CDR3 is TGCGCCAGCAGCTCAGTGGCAAACGCCTACGAGCAGTACTTC. Translation gives CASSSVANAYEQYF. Full variable domain (outside the CDR3, taken from reference TRBV5-1 and TRBJ2-7): KAGVTQTPRYLIKTRGQQVTLSCSPISGHRSVSWYQQTPGQGLQFLFEYFSETQRNKGNFPGRFSGRQFSNSRSEMNVSTLELGDSALYLCASSSVANAYEQYFGPGTRLTVT.

The V call is TRBV6-1, the J call TRBJ1-5; D not resolved. CDR1 and CDR2 (germline): MNHNS, SASEGT. This CDR3 has 16 residues. V lost 0 bases and J lost 3, with 12 bases in between. Here the CDR3 DNA reads TGTGCCAGCAGTGAAGCGGGCAGATACCCCAATCAGCCCCAGCATTTT. Its protein product is CASSEAGRYPNQPQHF.

This clone has only one observation. The chain links TRBV28 to TRBJ1-4; D is ambiguous. Germline CDR1 reads MDHEN; CDR2 reads SYDVKM. The CDR3 extends over 14 amino acids. Trimming left V 5 bases short and J 6 bases short, with 13 bases between. CDR3 protein: CASSVPGGYEKLFF. CDR3 DNA sequence: TGTGCCAGCAGTGTCCCTGGTGGGTATGAAAAACTGTTTTTT.

The chain employs TRBV9 and TRBJ1-5; TRBD1 matches 8 bases. Germline CDR1 is SGDLS and CDR2 is YYNGEE. The CDR3 spans 15 residues. V dropped 1 base and J dropped 3; count of bases not matched to a gene: 3. CDR3 in DNA: TGTGCCAGCAGCGTATCAGGGGGCGACAATCAGCCCCAGCATTTT. It is translated as CASSVSGGDNQPQHF.

This clone was counted a few times. V gene TRBV9 combines with J gene TRBJ1-2, with TRBD1 identical over 7 bases. Germline V gene sequence: CDR1 SGDLS, CDR2 YYNGEE. CDR3 length equals 15 residues. Losses at the gene ends were 5 bases for V and 2 bases for J; bases not matched to a gene: 9. The CDR3 spells CASRRTPGQNYGYTF. The DNA for the CDR3 is TGTGCCAGCAGACGAACCCCGGGACAGAACTATGGCTACACCTTC.

The chain recombines TRBV11-2 with TRBJ1-2; D ambiguous. Trimming pared 0 bases from V and 7 bases from J, leaving 15 bases between. The germline CDR1 and CDR2 sequences are SGHAT and FQNNGV. This CDR3 comprises 15 residues. The CDR3 DNA sequence: TGTGCCAGCAGCTTAGACCCCGGCTGGACGGCTGGCTACACCTTC. Amino acid sequence: CASSLDPGWTAGYTF.

The V call is TRBV5-1, the J call TRBJ2-5, with a weak D call TRBD1 (6 bases). From germline, CDR1 is SGHRS and CDR2 YFSETQ. V lost 0 bases and J lost 0, with 12 bases in between. CDR3 size: 16 residues. In DNA form, the CDR3 reads TGCGCCAGCAGCTTGGCCCGAGGACAGAACCAAGAGACCCAGTACTTC. Translated, it gives CASSLARGQNQETQYF.

The chain couples TRBV9 to TRBJ2-1; D is undetermined. The CDR3 is made up of 15 amino acids. The germline V gene has CDR1 SGDLS and CDR2 YYNGEE. Trimming took off 0 bases at V and 0 bases at J, with 7 bases between the two ends. The CDR3 bases are TGTGCCAGCAGCGTAGACAGACCCTCCTACAATGAGCAGTTCTTC. It translates to CASSVDRPSYNEQFF.

The V and J genes are TRBV6-6 and TRBJ1-1, with D hard to call. Germline CDR1 and CDR2: MNHNY and SVGAGI (reference sequence). The germline V and J ends were trimmed by 6 bases and 6 bases, with 8 bases remaining between them. The CDR3 is 11 amino acids. As DNA, the CDR3 is TGTGCCAGCAGAAGCCCCGCTGAAGCTTTCTTT. It is translated as CASRSPAEAFF.

The chain links TRBV7-9 to TRBJ1-3, with 7 bases identical to TRBD1. After removal of 5 bases from V and 1 base from J, the junction contained 8 bases not matched to a gene. There are 16 residues in the CDR3. Looked up from germline, CDR1 is SEHNR and CDR2 is FQNEAQ (reference sequence). CDR3 DNA: TGTGCCAGCAGCAACCAGGGACAGACGTCTGGAAACACCATATATTTT. Protein: CASSNQGQTSGNTIYF.